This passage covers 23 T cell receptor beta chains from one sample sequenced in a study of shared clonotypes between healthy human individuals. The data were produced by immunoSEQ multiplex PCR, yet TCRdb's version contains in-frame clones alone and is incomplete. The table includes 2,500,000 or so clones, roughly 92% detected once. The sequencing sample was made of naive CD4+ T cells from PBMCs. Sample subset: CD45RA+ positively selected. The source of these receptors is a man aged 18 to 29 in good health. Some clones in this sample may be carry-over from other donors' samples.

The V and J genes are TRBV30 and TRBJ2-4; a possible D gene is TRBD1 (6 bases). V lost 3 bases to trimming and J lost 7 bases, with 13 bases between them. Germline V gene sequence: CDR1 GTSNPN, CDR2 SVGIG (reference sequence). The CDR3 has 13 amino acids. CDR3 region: CAWSVTGRNIQYF. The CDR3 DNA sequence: TGTGCCTGGAGCGTTACAGGGCGGAACATTCAGTACTTC.

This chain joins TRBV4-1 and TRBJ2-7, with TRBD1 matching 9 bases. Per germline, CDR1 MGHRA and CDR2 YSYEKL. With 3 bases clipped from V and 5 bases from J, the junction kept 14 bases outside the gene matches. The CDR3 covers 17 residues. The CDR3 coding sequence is TGCGCCAGCAGCCATTCTTTTCGGGACAGGGATTTCGACGAGCAGTACTTC. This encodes CASSHSFRDRDFDEQYF.

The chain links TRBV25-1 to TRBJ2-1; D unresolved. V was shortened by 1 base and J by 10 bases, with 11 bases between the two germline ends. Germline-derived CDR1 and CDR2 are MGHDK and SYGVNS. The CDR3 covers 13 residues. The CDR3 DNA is TGTGCCAGCAGTGAATCAGGACGGAGCGAGCAGTTCTTC. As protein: CASSESGRSEQFF.

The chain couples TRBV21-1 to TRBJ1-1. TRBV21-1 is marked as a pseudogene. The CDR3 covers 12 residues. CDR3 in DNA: TGTGCCACGGGGCCGATGAACACTGAAGCTTTCTTT. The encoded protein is CATGPMNTEAFF.

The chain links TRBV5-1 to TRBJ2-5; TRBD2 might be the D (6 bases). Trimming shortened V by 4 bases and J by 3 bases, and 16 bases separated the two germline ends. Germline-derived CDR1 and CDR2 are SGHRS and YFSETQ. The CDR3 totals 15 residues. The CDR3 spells CASSRFLATEETQYF. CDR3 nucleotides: TGCGCCAGCAGCCGTTTTCTAGCGACAGAAGAGACCCAGTACTTC.

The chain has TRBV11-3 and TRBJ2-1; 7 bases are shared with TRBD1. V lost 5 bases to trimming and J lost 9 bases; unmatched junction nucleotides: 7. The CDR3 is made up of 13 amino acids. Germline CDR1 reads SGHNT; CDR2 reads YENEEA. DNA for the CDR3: TGTGCCAGCAGCCCGAGGGGGCTGGGTGAGCAGTTCTTC. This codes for CASSPRGLGEQFF.

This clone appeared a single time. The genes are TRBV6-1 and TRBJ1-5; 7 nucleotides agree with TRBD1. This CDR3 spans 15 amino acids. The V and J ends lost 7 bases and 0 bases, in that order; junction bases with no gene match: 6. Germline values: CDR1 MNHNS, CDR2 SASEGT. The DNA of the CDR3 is TGTGCCAGCAACAGGGGCGATTATAGCAATCAGCCCCAGCATTTT. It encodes CASNRGDYSNQPQHF.

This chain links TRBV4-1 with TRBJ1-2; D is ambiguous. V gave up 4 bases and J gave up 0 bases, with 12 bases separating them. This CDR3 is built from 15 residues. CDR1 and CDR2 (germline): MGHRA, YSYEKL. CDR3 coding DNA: TGCGCCAGCAGCCTCACCCGGAAGACTAACTATGGCTACACCTTC. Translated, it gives CASSLTRKTNYGYTF.

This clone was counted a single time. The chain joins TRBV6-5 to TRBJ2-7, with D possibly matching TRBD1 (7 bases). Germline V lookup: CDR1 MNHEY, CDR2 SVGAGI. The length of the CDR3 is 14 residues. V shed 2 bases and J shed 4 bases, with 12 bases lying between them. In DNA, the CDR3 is TGTGCCAGCAGTTACGCCAGGGGGGATTACGAGCAGTACTTC. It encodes CASSYARGDYEQYF.

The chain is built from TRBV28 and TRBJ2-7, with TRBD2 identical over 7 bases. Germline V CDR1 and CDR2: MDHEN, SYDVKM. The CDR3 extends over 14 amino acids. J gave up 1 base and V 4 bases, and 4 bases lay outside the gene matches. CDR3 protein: CASSSQGGSYEQYF. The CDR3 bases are TGTGCCAGCAGTTCCCAGGGAGGGTCCTACGAGCAGTACTTC.

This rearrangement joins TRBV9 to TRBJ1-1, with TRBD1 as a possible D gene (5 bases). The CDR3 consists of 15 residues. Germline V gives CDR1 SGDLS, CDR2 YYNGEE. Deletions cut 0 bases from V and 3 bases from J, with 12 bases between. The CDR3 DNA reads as TGTGCCAGCAGCGTAGATGGGGCTCGGCACACTGAAGCTTTCTTT. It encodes CASSVDGARHTEAFF.

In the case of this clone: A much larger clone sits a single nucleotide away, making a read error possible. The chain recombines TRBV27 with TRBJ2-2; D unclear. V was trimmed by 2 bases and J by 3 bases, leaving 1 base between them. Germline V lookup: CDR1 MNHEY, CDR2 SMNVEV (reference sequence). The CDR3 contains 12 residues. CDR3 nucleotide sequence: TGTGCCAGCAGTTTACACACCGGGGAGCTGTTTTTT. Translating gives CASSLHTGELFF.

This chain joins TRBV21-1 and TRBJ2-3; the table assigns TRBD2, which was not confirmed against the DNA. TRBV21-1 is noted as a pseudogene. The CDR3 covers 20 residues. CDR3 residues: CASSNQGIPELQGGTDTQYF. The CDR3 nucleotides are TGTGCCAGCAGCAATCAAGGTATTCCTGAATTACAGGGAGGGACAGATACGCAGTATTTT.

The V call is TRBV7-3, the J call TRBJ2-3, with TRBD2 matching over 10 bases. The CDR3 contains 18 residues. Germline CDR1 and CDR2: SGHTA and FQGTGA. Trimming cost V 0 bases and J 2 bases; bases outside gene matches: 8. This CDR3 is CASSLTWLAGANTDTQYF. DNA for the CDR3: TGTGCCAGCAGCTTAACCTGGCTAGCGGGAGCAAACACAGATACGCAGTATTTT.

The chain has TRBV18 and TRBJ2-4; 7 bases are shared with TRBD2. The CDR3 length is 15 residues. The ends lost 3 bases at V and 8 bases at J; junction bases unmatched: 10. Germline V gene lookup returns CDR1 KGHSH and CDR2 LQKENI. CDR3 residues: CASSPSEVAGYIQYF. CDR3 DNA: TGTGCCAGCTCACCTTCAGAAGTAGCGGGTTACATTCAGTACTTC.

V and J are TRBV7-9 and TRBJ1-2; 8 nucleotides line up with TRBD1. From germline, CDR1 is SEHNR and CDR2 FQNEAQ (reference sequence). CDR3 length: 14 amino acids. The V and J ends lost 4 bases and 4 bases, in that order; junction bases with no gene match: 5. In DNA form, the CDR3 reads TGTGCCAGCAGCTCAGGGGGCCAGTTCTATGGCTACACCTTC. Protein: CASSSGGQFYGYTF. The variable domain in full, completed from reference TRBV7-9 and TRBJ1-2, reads DTGVSQNPRHKITKRGQNVTFRCDPISEHNRLYWYRQTLGQGPEFLTYFQNEAQLEKSRLLSDRFSAERPKGSFSTLEIQRTEQGDSAMYLCASSSGGQFYGYTFGSGTRLTVV.

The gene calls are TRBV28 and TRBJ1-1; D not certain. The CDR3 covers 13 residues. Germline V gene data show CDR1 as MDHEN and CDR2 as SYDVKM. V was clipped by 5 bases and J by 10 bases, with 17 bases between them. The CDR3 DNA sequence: TGTGCCAGCAGTCCCCCCAGCTATGTGGTAGCTTTCTTT. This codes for CASSPPSYVVAFF.

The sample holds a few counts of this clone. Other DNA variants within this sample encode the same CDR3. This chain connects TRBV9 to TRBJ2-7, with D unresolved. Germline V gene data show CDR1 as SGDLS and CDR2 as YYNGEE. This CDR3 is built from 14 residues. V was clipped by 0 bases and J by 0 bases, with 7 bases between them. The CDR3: CASSVDGSSYEQYF. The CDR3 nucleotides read TGTGCCAGCAGCGTAGATGGCAGCTCCTACGAGCAGTACTTC.

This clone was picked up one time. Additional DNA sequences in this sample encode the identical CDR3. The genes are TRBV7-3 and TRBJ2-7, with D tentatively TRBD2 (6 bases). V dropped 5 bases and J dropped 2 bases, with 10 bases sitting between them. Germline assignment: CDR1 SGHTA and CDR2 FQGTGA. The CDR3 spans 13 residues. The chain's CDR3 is CASSPPGAYEQYF. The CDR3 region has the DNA TGTGCCAGCAGCCCACCGGGGGCCTACGAGCAGTACTTC.

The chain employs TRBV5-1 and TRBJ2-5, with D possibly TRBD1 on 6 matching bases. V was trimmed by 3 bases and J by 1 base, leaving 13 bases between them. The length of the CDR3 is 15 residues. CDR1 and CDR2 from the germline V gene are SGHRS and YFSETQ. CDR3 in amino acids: CASSSQVDSQETQYF. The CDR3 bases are TGCGCCAGCAGCTCCCAAGTGGACAGCCAAGAGACCCAGTACTTC.

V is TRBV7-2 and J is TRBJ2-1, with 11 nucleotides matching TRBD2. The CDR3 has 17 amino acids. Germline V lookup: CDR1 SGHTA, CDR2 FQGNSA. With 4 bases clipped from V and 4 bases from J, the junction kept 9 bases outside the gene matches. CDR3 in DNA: TGTGCCAGCAGCTCATATACGGGACTAGCGGAGTACAATGAGCAGTTCTTC. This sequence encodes CASSSYTGLAEYNEQFF.

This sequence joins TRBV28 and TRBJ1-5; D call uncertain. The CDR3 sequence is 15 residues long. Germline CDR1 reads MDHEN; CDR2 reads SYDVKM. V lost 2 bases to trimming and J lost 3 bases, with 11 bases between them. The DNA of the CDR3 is TGTGCCAGCAGTTTAGGAGTCAACTACAATCAGCCCCAGCATTTT. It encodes CASSLGVNYNQPQHF.

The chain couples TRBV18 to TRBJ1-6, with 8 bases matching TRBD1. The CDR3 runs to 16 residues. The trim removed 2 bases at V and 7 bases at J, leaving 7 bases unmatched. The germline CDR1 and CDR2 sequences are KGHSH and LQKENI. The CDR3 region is CASSPSGQGTNSPLHF. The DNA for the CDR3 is TGTGCCAGCTCACCATCCGGACAGGGTACGAATTCACCCCTCCACTTT.